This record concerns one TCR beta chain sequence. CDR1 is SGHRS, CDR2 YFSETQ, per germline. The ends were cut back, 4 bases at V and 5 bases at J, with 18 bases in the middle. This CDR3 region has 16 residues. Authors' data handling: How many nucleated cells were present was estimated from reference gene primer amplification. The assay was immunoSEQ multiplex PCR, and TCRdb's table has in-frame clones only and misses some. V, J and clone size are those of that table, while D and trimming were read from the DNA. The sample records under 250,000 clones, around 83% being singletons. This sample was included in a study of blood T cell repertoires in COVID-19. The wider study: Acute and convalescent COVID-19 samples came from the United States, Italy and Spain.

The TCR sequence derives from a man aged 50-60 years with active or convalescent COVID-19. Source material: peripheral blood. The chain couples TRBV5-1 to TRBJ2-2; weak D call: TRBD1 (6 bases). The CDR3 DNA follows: TGCGCCAGCAGCCAGGGGTGGCTCCCATGGACCGGGGAGCTGTTTTTT. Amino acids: CASSQGWLPWTGELFF.